This T cell receptor beta chain was sequenced during a study of T-cell memory formation after mild COVID-19. The CDR3 loop spans 16 amino acids. V shed 0 bases, J shed 4 bases, and the junction held 3 bases outside the gene matches. The germline V gene has CDR1 ENHRY and CDR2 SYGVKD. TCRdb passed the 5' RACE reads through MiXCR, listing each CDR3 protein once. This sample has around 320,000 distinct CDR3 sequences; roughly an eighth occur once, and the top ten carry about 21%. Study observations and caveats: Detection of some responders pre-infection suggested pre-existing cross-reactive memory T cells participated.

Comment on this clonotype: The antigen remains unidentified.

Sequencing used PBMCs or a T cell subset sorted from them (not recorded which). V usage is TRBV10-3 and J usage is TRBJ2-1; 10 bases align to TRBD1. The source is a man in his late teens or twenties who had mild COVID-19 (a few samples of this study predate the infection). Cell type and time point are not known. CDR3 region: CAISESRDRGYNEQFF. The CDR3 region has the DNA TGTGCCATCAGTGAGTCCCGGGACAGGGGATACAATGAGCAGTTCTTC.